This T cell receptor (beta chain) appears in the sequencing data of a study of cytomegalovirus exposure and HLA in healthy donors. The CDR3 runs 13 residues. Germline CDR1 is SGHTA and CDR2 is FQGNSA. About this clone: Its antigen is not identified.

Findings and caveats of the study: In all likelihood, a cluster of highly shared sequence variants was a sequencing artifact.

Everyone who donated was a healthy bone marrow donor. Donors were ostensibly healthy at sampling, although undocumented immune exposures were probable. A multiplex PCR was run with 60 Vbeta primers and 13 Jbeta primers. Per the original data handling: Later work found approximately 80 million unique TCR beta chains, with about 10 million shared. The table came from immunoSEQ multiplex PCR; TCRdb's copy has only in-frame clones and leaves some out. For V, J and clone size, that table is used; D and trimming come from the DNA. The repertoire holds about 160,000 clones, with roughly 72% as singletons. Material: PBMCs. This receptor was obtained from a man aged 35 to 55 in good health and CMV-seropositive. The chain has TRBV7-2 and TRBJ2-5; TRBD2 is a possible D gene (5 bases). The J call may be incorrect, as the DNA end agrees better with TRBJ2-7. In nucleotides, the CDR3 is TGTGCCAGCAGCCGATTCCGTAGCGACGAGCAGTACTTC. Translation: CASSRFRSDEQYF.